The entry below gives a single TCR beta chain sequence along with its context. What it binds is unknown. The source of the sample is a study of cytomegalovirus exposure and HLA in healthy donors. General study results and limits: What a later analysis showed was that several of the most significant clusters appeared linked to common viral pathogens. It was 164 TCR beta chains that were listed as cytomegalovirus-associated. Trimming of TCR beta V- and J-genes showed a link, identified in a later analysis, to a missense DCLRE1C variant. On later analysis, the bulk of CMV-associated TCR beta chains appeared to be HLA-restricted.

The CDR3 loop spans 15 amino acids. Germline V gene lookup returns CDR1 MNHNS and CDR2 SASEGT. The J segment lost 2 bases and the V segment lost 6 bases, leaving 8 bases of the junction unmatched. 13 Jbeta primers and 60 Vbeta primers were used for the PCR. Repertoires were generated with immunoSEQ multiplex PCR, while TCRdb's copy carries only in-frame clones and drops some. The table records some 160,000 clones, around three quarters of them present only once. This chain joins TRBV6-1 and TRBJ2-5; TRBD1 matches at 8 bases. Sequenced material: PBMCs. The TCR originated in a man over 45 in good health and CMV-seropositive. As DNA, the CDR3 is TGTGCCAGCAGCCTTGGACAGGGAATACAAGAGACCCAGTACTTC. Encoded protein: CASSLGQGIQETQYF.